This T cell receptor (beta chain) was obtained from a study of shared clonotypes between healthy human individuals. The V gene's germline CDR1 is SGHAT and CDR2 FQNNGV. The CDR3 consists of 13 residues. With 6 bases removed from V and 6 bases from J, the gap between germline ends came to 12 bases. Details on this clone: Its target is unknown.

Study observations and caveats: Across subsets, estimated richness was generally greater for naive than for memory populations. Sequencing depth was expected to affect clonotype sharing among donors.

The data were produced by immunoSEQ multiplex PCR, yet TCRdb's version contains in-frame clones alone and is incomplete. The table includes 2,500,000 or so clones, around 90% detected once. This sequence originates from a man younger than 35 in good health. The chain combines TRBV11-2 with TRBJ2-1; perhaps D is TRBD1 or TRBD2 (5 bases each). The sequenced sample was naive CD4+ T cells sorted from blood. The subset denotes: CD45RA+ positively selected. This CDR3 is CASRNPGSNEQFF. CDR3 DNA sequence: TGTGCCAGCAGGAACCCAGGGAGCAATGAGCAGTTCTTC.